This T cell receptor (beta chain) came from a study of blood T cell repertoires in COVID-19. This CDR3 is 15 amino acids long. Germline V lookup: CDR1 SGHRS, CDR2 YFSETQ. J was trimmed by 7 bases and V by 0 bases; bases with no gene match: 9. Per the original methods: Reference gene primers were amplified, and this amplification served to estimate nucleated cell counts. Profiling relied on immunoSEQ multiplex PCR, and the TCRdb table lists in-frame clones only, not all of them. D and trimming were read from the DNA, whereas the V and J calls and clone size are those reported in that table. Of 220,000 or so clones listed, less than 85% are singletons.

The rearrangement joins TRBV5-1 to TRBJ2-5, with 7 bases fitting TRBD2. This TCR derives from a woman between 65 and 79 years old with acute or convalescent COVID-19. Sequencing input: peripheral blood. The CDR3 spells CASSLDLAVPPTQYF. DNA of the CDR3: TGCGCCAGCAGCTTGGATCTAGCGGTGCCACCGACCCAGTACTTC.